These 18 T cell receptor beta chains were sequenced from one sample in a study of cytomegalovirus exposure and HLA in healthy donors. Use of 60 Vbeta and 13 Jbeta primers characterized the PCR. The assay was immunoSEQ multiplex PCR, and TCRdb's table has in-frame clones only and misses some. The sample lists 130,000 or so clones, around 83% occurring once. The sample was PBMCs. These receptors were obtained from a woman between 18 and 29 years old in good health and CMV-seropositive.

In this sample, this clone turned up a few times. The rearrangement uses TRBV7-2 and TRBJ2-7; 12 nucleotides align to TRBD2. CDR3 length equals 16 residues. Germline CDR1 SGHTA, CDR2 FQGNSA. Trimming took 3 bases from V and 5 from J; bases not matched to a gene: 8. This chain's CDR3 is CASSFLAGGPRNEQYF. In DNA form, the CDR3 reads TGTGCCAGCAGCTTTCTAGCGGGGGGGCCGCGAAACGAGCAGTACTTC.

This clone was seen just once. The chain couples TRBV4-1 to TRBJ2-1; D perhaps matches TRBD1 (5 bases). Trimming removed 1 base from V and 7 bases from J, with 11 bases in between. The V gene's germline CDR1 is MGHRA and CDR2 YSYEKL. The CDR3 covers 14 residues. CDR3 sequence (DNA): TGCGCCAGCAGCCAAGTCCCTCCAGGGAATGAGCAGTTCTTC. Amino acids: CASSQVPPGNEQFF.

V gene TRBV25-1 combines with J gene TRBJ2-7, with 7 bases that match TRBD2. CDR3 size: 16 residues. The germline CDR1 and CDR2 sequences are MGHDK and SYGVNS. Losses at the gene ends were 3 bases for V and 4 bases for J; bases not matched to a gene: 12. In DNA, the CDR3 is TGTGCCAGCAGTGACGGCCCGCGGGGGATACAGTACGAGCAGTACTTC. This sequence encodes CASSDGPRGIQYEQYF.

The CDR3 loop reads CASSSRLGVGQYF. The CDR3, as DNA: TGTGCCAGCAGTTCACGTTTGGGAGTTGGTCAGTACTTC. The V gene is TRBV27, the J gene TRBJ2-4; D might be TRBD2 (5 bases). Trimming stripped 4 bases from V and 12 bases from J, with 16 bases between. Germline CDR1 and CDR2: MNHEY and SMNVEV (reference sequence). The CDR3 has 13 residues.

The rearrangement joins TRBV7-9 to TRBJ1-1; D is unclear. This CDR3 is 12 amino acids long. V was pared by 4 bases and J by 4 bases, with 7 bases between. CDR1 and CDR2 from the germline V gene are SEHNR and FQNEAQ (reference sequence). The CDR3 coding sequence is TGTGCCAGCAGCTCTGTATCCACTGAAGCTTTCTTT. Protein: CASSSVSTEAFF.

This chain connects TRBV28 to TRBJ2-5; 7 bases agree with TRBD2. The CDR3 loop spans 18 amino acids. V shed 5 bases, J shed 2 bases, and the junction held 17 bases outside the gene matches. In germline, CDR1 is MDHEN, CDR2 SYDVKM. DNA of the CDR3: TGTGCCAGCAGTCCCTTCCGGGGCGGGGGAATCATTCAAGAGACCCAGTACTTC. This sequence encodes CASSPFRGGGIIQETQYF.

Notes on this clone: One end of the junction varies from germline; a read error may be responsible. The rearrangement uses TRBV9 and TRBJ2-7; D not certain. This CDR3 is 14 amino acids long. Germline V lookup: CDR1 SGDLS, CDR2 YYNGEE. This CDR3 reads CASSVTAPSDEQYF. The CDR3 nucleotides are TGTGCCAGCAGCGTAACAGCCCCCTCCGACGAGCAGTACTTC.

The CDR3 DNA is TGTGCCAGCAACCAGGGGACCACCCCGCCTTCCTACGAGCAGTACTTC. Encoded protein: CASNQGTTPPSYEQYF. The chain is built from TRBV6-4 and TRBJ2-7; possible D gene TRBD1, 6 bases. The CDR3 covers 16 residues. Germline-derived CDR1 and CDR2 are MRHNA and SNTAGT. Trimming took 7 bases from V and 1 from J, leaving 20 bases between them.

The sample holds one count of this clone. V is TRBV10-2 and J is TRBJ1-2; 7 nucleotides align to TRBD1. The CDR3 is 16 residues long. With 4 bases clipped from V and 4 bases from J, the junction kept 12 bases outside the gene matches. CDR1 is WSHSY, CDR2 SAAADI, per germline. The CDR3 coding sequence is TGCGCCAGCAGTGCCACTCAGGGGGGCGGCTCCTATGGCTACACCTTC. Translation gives CASSATQGGGSYGYTF.

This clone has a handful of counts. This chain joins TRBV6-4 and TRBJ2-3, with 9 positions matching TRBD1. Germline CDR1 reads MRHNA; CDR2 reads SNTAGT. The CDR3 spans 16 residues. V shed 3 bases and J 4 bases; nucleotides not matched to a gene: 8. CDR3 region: CASSEGGTGRSDTQYF. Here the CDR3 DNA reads TGTGCCAGCAGTGAAGGCGGGACAGGGCGATCAGATACGCAGTATTTT.

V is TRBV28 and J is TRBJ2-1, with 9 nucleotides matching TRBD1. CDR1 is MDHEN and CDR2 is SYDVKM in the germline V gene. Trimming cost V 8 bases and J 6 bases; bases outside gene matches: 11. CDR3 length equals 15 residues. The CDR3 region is CASYDRDREINEQFF. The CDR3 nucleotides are TGTGCCAGCTATGATCGGGACAGGGAAATCAATGAGCAGTTCTTC.

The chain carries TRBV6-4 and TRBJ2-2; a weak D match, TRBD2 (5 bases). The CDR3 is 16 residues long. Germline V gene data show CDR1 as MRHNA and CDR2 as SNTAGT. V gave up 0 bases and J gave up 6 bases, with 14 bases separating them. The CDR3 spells CASSDSIIAGAGELFF. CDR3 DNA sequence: TGTGCCAGCAGTGACTCGATTATAGCCGGGGCCGGGGAGCTGTTTTTT.

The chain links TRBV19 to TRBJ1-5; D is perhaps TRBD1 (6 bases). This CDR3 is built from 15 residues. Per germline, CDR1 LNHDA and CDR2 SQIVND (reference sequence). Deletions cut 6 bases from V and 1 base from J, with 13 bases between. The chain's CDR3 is CASRLQGTSNQPQHF. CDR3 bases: TGTGCCAGTAGGCTCCAGGGGACAAGCAATCAGCCCCAGCATTTT.

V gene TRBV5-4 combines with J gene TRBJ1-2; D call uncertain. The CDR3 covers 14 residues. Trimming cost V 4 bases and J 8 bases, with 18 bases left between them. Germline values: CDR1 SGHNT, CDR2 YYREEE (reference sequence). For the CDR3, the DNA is TGTGCCAGCAGCCCCCGCGGACTGAGGAGAGGCTACACCTTC. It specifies CASSPRGLRRGYTF.

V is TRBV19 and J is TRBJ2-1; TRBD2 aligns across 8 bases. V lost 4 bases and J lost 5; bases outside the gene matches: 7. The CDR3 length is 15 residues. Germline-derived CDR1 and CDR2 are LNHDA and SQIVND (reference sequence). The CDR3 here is CASSNERGPDNEQFF. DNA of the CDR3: TGTGCCAGTAGTAATGAGCGGGGGCCCGACAATGAGCAGTTCTTC.

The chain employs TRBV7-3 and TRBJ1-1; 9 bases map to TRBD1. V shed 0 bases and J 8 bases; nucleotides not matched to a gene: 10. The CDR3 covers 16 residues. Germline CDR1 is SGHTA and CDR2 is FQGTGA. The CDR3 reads CASSLTRVTGGREAFF. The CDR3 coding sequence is TGTGCCAGCAGCTTAACGAGAGTAACAGGGGGCAGGGAAGCTTTCTTT.

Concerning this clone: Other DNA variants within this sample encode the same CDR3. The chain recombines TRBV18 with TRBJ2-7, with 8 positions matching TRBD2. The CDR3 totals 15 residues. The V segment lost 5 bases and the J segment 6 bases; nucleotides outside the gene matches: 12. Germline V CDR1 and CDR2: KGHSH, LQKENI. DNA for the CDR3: TGTGCCAGCTCAGTCGCCGGGGGGGGAAATGGCGAGCAGTACTTC. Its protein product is CASSVAGGGNGEQYF.

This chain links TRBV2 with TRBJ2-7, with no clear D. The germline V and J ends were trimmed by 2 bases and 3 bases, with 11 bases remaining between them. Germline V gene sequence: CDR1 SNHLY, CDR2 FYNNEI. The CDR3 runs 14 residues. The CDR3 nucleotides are TGTGCCAGCAGTGAACCGAGTGAGATCTACGAGCAGTACTTC. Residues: CASSEPSEIYEQYF.